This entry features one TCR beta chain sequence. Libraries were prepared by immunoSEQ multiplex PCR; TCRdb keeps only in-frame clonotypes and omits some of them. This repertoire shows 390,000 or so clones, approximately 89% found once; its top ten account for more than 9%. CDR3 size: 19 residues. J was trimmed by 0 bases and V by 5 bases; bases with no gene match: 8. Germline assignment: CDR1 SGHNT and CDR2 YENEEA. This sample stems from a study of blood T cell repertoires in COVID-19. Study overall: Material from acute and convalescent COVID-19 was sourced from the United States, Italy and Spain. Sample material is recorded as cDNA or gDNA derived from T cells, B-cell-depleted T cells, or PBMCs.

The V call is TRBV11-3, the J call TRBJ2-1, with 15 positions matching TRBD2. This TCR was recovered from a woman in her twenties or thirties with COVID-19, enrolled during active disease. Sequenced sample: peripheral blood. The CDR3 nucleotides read TGTGCCAGCAGCCCAGGACTAGCGGGGGGGTATAGCTCCTACAATGAGCAGTTCTTC. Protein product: CASSPGLAGGYSSYNEQFF.